The rows below give T cell receptor beta chains drawn from one sample of a study of stem cell transplantation in POMP-related autoinflammatory disease. Assay: immunoSEQ multiplex PCR; the TCRdb copy retains only in-frame clones and omits some. The table lists roughly 70,000 clones, about nine tenths of them singletons. Sequencing used CD4+ T cells from PBMCs, obtained after stem cell transplantation. The receptors shown here come from a human patient with POMP-related autoinflammation and immune dysregulation (PRAID). Some T cells may be graft donor cells. CDR3s include the opening cysteine and the closing phenylalanine or tryptophan. D genes are given only for firm matches. Only part of the rows carry a size: once, few, many, or a class if the clone is expanded.

cdr3_nt: TGTGCCAGCAGCGATCGGGGGGGATATACGCAGTATTTT
cdr3_aa: CASSDRGGYTQYF
d_call: TRBD2
j_call: TRBJ2-3
v_call: TRBV11-2
clone_size: -

cdr3_nt: TGTGCCAGCAGTTCCCGGGGGGACAGGGGGAACGAGCAGTACTTC
cdr3_aa: CASSSRGDRGNEQYF
d_call: TRBD1
j_call: TRBJ2-7
v_call: TRBV28
clone_size: -

cdr3_nt: TGTGCCAGCAGCAACACAGGGCTTGATACGCAGTATTTT
cdr3_aa: CASSNTGLDTQYF
d_call: -
j_call: TRBJ2-3
v_call: TRBV6-5
clone_size: -

cdr3_nt: TGCGCCAGCAGCCACGCTGGGATTAGCAATCAGCCCCAGCATTTT
cdr3_aa: CASSHAGISNQPQHF
d_call: -
j_call: TRBJ1-5
v_call: TRBV4-1
clone_size: few

cdr3_nt: TGTGCCAGCAGTGAGTTGCTACACACCGGGGAGCTGTTTTTT
cdr3_aa: CASSELLHTGELFF
d_call: -
j_call: TRBJ2-2
v_call: TRBV2
clone_size: -

cdr3_nt: TGTGCCAGCAATTCGAACACCGGGGAGCTGTTTTTT
cdr3_aa: CASNSNTGELFF
d_call: -
j_call: TRBJ2-2
v_call: TRBV28
clone_size: -

cdr3_nt: TGTGCCAGCAGCGTAGAACTTAGCGGGAGGCATAGCACAGATACGCAGTATTTT
cdr3_aa: CASSVELSGRHSTDTQYF
d_call: TRBD2
j_call: TRBJ2-3
v_call: TRBV9
clone_size: -

cdr3_nt: TGTGCCAGCAGTTTATGGGCGGGGCCTATGAACACTGAAGCTTTCTTT
cdr3_aa: CASSLWAGPMNTEAFF
d_call: -
j_call: TRBJ1-1
v_call: TRBV28
clone_size: -

cdr3_nt: TGTGCCAGCAGTCCGACAGGGTATTCACCCCTCCACTTT
cdr3_aa: CASSPTGYSPLHF
d_call: TRBD1
j_call: TRBJ1-6
v_call: TRBV28
clone_size: -

cdr3_nt: TGTGCCAGCAGCACAGGGTTTGGCTACACCTTC
cdr3_aa: CASSTGFGYTF
d_call: -
j_call: TRBJ1-2
v_call: TRBV5-4
clone_size: -

cdr3_nt: TGTGCCAGCAGCCCTTGGGACAGGAGAACAGATACGCAGTATTTT
cdr3_aa: CASSPWDRRTDTQYF
d_call: TRBD1
j_call: TRBJ2-3
v_call: TRBV7-2
clone_size: -

cdr3_nt: TGTGCCAGCGCCAGAGGAGGTGAAGCTTTCTTT
cdr3_aa: CASARGGEAFF
d_call: -
j_call: TRBJ1-1
v_call: TRBV7-9
clone_size: -

cdr3_nt: TGTGCCAGCAGCCGAAGTGGGGACAGGGCGTTTTCTGGAAACACCATATATTTT
cdr3_aa: CASSRSGDRAFSGNTIYF
d_call: TRBD1
j_call: TRBJ1-3
v_call: TRBV7-9
clone_size: -

cdr3_nt: TGTGCCAGCAGCCCCCTCGAGGCGGGCCGGAGGAATGAGCAGTTCTTC
cdr3_aa: CASSPLEAGRRNEQFF
d_call: -
j_call: TRBJ2-1
v_call: TRBV3-1/TRBV3-2
clone_size: -

cdr3_nt: TGTGCCACCAGTGATAGCCCCCCAGCTAACTATGGCTACACCTTC
cdr3_aa: CATSDSPPANYGYTF
d_call: -
j_call: TRBJ1-2
v_call: TRBV24-1
clone_size: -

cdr3_nt: TGTGCCAGCAGTGAAATTGGGGAAGAGACCCAGTACTTC
cdr3_aa: CASSEIGEETQYF
d_call: -
j_call: TRBJ2-5
v_call: TRBV6-1
clone_size: -

cdr3_nt: TGTGCCAGCATCCGACGAGCGGGGCACTCCTACGAGCAGTACTTC
cdr3_aa: CASIRRAGHSYEQYF
d_call: TRBD2
j_call: TRBJ2-7
v_call: TRBV28
clone_size: -

cdr3_nt: TGTGCCAGCAGTTTCTTACAGGGGACTGAAGCTTTCTTT
cdr3_aa: CASSFLQGTEAFF
d_call: TRBD1
j_call: TRBJ1-1
v_call: TRBV27
clone_size: few

cdr3_nt: TGTGCCAGCAGCTTAGATCCCGAGGGGGTCGACACCGGGGAGCTGTTTTTT
cdr3_aa: CASSLDPEGVDTGELFF
d_call: -
j_call: TRBJ2-2
v_call: TRBV11-3
clone_size: -

cdr3_nt: TGCAGTGCTAGAGAGGTCGGTGAAGCTTTCTTT
cdr3_aa: CSAREVGEAFF
d_call: -
j_call: TRBJ1-1
v_call: TRBV20-1
clone_size: once

cdr3_nt: TGTGCCACCAGGGAGGCCTTTAACACCGGGGAGCTGTTTTTT
cdr3_aa: CATREAFNTGELFF
d_call: -
j_call: TRBJ2-2
v_call: TRBV3-1/TRBV3-2
clone_size: -

cdr3_nt: TGTGCCAGCTCACCGCAAGGGGCGTCAGGCGAGCAGTACTTC
cdr3_aa: CASSPQGASGEQYF
d_call: -
j_call: TRBJ2-7
v_call: TRBV18
clone_size: -

cdr3_nt: TGTGCCAGCTCACCTACAGGGAGGCATCAGCCCCAGCATTTT
cdr3_aa: CASSPTGRHQPQHF
d_call: -
j_call: TRBJ1-5
v_call: TRBV18
clone_size: -

cdr3_nt: TGTGCCAGCAAGGGACAGGGAAGTTCACCCCTCCACTTT
cdr3_aa: CASKGQGSSPLHF
d_call: TRBD1
j_call: TRBJ1-6
v_call: TRBV3-1/TRBV3-2
clone_size: -

cdr3_nt: TGTGCCAGCAGTTCCGGGACAGGGGGTCGGAACACTGAAGCTTTCTTT
cdr3_aa: CASSSGTGGRNTEAFF
d_call: TRBD1
j_call: TRBJ1-1
v_call: TRBV28
clone_size: -

cdr3_nt: TGCGCCAGCAGCCAACCCCTCAGGGGCTACAATGAGCAGTTCTTC
cdr3_aa: CASSQPLRGYNEQFF
d_call: -
j_call: TRBJ2-1
v_call: TRBV4-1
clone_size: -

cdr3_nt: TGTGCCAGCAGCGGATGGACAGGGGGCGGGGAAAAACTGTTTTTT
cdr3_aa: CASSGWTGGGEKLFF
d_call: TRBD1
j_call: TRBJ1-4
v_call: TRBV6-5
clone_size: -

cdr3_nt: TGTGCCACCAGCAGAGATAGGCCGAATGATGAGCAGTTCTTC
cdr3_aa: CATSRDRPNDEQFF
d_call: -
j_call: TRBJ2-1
v_call: TRBV15
clone_size: -

cdr3_nt: TGTGCCAGCAGTGAGAACAGGGAAAGAGGCTATGGCTACACCTTC
cdr3_aa: CASSENRERGYGYTF
d_call: -
j_call: TRBJ1-2
v_call: TRBV2
clone_size: few

cdr3_nt: TGTGCCAGCAGTACAGGACTAGCGGGGATAAAAGATACGCAGTATTTT
cdr3_aa: CASSTGLAGIKDTQYF
d_call: TRBD2
j_call: TRBJ2-3
v_call: TRBV2
clone_size: -

cdr3_nt: TGTGCCAGCAGCAAGCGTGCTAGCCAAGAGACCCAGTACTTC
cdr3_aa: CASSKRASQETQYF
d_call: -
j_call: TRBJ2-5
v_call: TRBV11-2
clone_size: -

cdr3_nt: TGTGCCAGCAGTCTGACAGGGGACTACGAGCAGTACTTC
cdr3_aa: CASSLTGDYEQYF
d_call: TRBD1
j_call: TRBJ2-7
v_call: TRBV12-3/TRBV12-4
clone_size: -

cdr3_nt: TGTGCCAGCAGCTTACGGAGGACCCGTGGCACCGGGGAGCTGTTTTTT
cdr3_aa: CASSLRRTRGTGELFF
d_call: -
j_call: TRBJ2-2
v_call: TRBV7-8
clone_size: -

cdr3_nt: TGTGCCAGCAGCTCGACGGGGGCAGATACGCAGTATTTT
cdr3_aa: CASSSTGADTQYF
d_call: -
j_call: TRBJ2-3
v_call: TRBV7-3
clone_size: -

cdr3_nt: TGTGCCAGCAGTCCGGACAGATGGGAGGCTTTCTTT
cdr3_aa: CASSPDRWEAFF
d_call: -
j_call: TRBJ1-1
v_call: TRBV6-5
clone_size: -

cdr3_nt: TGCGCCGCCTCAACTCCGGCTCTGAACACTGAAGCTTTCTTT
cdr3_aa: CAASTPALNTEAFF
d_call: -
j_call: TRBJ1-1
v_call: TRBV10-2
clone_size: -

cdr3_nt: TGTGCCAGCTCACCACCTCTTGCAAGGAACACCGGGGAGCTGTTTTTT
cdr3_aa: CASSPPLARNTGELFF
d_call: -
j_call: TRBJ2-2
v_call: TRBV18
clone_size: -

cdr3_nt: TGCGCCAGCAGCTTGGAGACGCCCCGGGCCACTGAAGCTTTCTTT
cdr3_aa: CASSLETPRATEAFF
d_call: -
j_call: TRBJ1-1
v_call: TRBV5-1
clone_size: -

cdr3_nt: TGTGCCAGCAGCGCCAGGGGACTAGCGGGAGCGTCCTACAATGAGCAGTTCTTC
cdr3_aa: CASSARGLAGASYNEQFF
d_call: TRBD2
j_call: TRBJ2-1
v_call: TRBV7-3
clone_size: -

cdr3_nt: TGTGCCATTGCCTATGCTAATAATTCACCCCTCCACTTT
cdr3_aa: CAIAYANNSPLHF
d_call: -
j_call: TRBJ1-6
v_call: TRBV10-3
clone_size: -

cdr3_nt: TGTGCCAGCAGCGTAAACCCTACCCCCGCCGGGGAGCTGTTTTTT
cdr3_aa: CASSVNPTPAGELFF
d_call: -
j_call: TRBJ2-2
v_call: TRBV9
clone_size: once

cdr3_nt: TGTGCCAGCAGCCGAGTCCCGGGACTAGCGGGAGGGCCTTGGAATGAGCAGTTCTTC
cdr3_aa: CASSRVPGLAGGPWNEQFF
d_call: TRBD2
j_call: TRBJ2-1
v_call: TRBV5-4
clone_size: -

cdr3_nt: TGTGCCAGCAGCTATGGAGGGGGCACTGAAGCTTTCTTT
cdr3_aa: CASSYGGGTEAFF
d_call: -
j_call: TRBJ1-1
v_call: TRBV5-5
clone_size: -

cdr3_nt: TGTGCCAGCAGCCAAGACTGGGTCGCCCACACAGATACGCAGTATTTT
cdr3_aa: CASSQDWVAHTDTQYF
d_call: -
j_call: TRBJ2-3
v_call: TRBV4-2
clone_size: once

cdr3_nt: TGTGCCAGCAGCTTAATGGGCACGAACACTGAAGCTTTCTTT
cdr3_aa: CASSLMGTNTEAFF
d_call: -
j_call: TRBJ1-1
v_call: TRBV7-3
clone_size: -

cdr3_nt: TGTGCCAGCAGTTACTGGGCGCGGTACGGGGAGCAGTTCTTC
cdr3_aa: CASSYWARYGEQFF
d_call: -
j_call: TRBJ2-1
v_call: TRBV6-5
clone_size: -

cdr3_nt: TGTGCCAGCAGCTTGGAGCGGCGCGATACGCAGTATTTT
cdr3_aa: CASSLERRDTQYF
d_call: -
j_call: TRBJ2-3
v_call: TRBV5-8
clone_size: -

cdr3_nt: TGCAGTGCTAGTGTTCGAAGCGGGAGGGCCGCAAGCTTTGAGCAGTTCTTC
cdr3_aa: CSASVRSGRAASFEQFF
d_call: TRBD2
j_call: TRBJ2-1
v_call: TRBV20-1
clone_size: -

cdr3_nt: TGCGCCAGCAGCTTCCTAGCGGGAGGGCCGAACACCGGGGAGCTGTTTTTT
cdr3_aa: CASSFLAGGPNTGELFF
d_call: TRBD2
j_call: TRBJ2-2
v_call: TRBV5-1
clone_size: -

cdr3_nt: TGTGCCAGCAGCATTTCCGGAGGGGCCGGGGAGCTGTTTTTT
cdr3_aa: CASSISGGAGELFF
d_call: -
j_call: TRBJ2-2
v_call: TRBV7-2
clone_size: -

cdr3_nt: TGTGCCAGCAGCTCGGGGTACTATGGCTACACCTTC
cdr3_aa: CASSSGYYGYTF
d_call: -
j_call: TRBJ1-2
v_call: TRBV11-2
clone_size: -

cdr3_nt: TGCGCCAGCAGCTTCGGAGACAGTCAAGAGACCCAGTACTTC
cdr3_aa: CASSFGDSQETQYF
d_call: -
j_call: TRBJ2-5
v_call: TRBV5-1
clone_size: -

cdr3_nt: TGTGCCAGTAGCGATAGCGGGAGAAGTGCCAATGAGCAGTTCTTC
cdr3_aa: CASSDSGRSANEQFF
d_call: TRBD2
j_call: TRBJ2-1
v_call: TRBV19
clone_size: few

cdr3_nt: TGTGCCAGCAGCTCTAGAATAGCACAGGGGGCTGGTGAGCAGTTCTTC
cdr3_aa: CASSSRIAQGAGEQFF
d_call: TRBD1
j_call: TRBJ2-1
v_call: TRBV11-2
clone_size: -

cdr3_nt: TGTGCCAGCAGCCACCTAGCGTACACAGATACGCAGTATTTT
cdr3_aa: CASSHLAYTDTQYF
d_call: -
j_call: TRBJ2-3
v_call: TRBV14
clone_size: -

cdr3_nt: TGTGCCAGCAGTCCCCAGACGGTGAACACTGAAGCTTTCTTT
cdr3_aa: CASSPQTVNTEAFF
d_call: -
j_call: TRBJ1-1
v_call: TRBV28
clone_size: -

cdr3_nt: TGTGCCAGCAGCCAAGATCCTCCTAGCGGGAATTACAATGAGCAGTTCTTC
cdr3_aa: CASSQDPPSGNYNEQFF
d_call: TRBD2
j_call: TRBJ2-1
v_call: TRBV4-2
clone_size: -

cdr3_nt: TGTGCCAGCAGCTTGCCCCCTGCGAAGACCCAGTACTTC
cdr3_aa: CASSLPPAKTQYF
d_call: -
j_call: TRBJ2-5
v_call: TRBV7-9
clone_size: -